The rows below give T cell receptor beta chains drawn from one sample of a study of breast tumors, draining lymph nodes, adjacent tissues. From the multiplex PCR reads, TCRdb called clonotypes with MiXCR, one entry per CDR3 protein. The sample consists of about 110,000 distinct CDR3 sequences, around 30% of them appearing once. The sample taken for sequencing was axillary lymph node tissue. These receptors were obtained from a female donor with breast cancer. Some clones in this sample may be carry-over from other donors' samples. CDR3s include the opening cysteine and the closing phenylalanine or tryptophan.

j_call,v_call,cdr3_aa
TRBJ1-6,TRBV6-2/TRBV6-3,CATWSSNSPLHF
TRBJ1-5,TRBV10-1,CASSDGGVNQPQHF
TRBJ2-7,TRBV7-8,CASSSTRVDYEQYF
TRBJ2-1,TRBV6-6,CASSYSGGGPGNEQFF
TRBJ2-5,TRBV11-2,CASSSRGLADGETQYF
TRBJ2-3,TRBV29-1,CSVDQWDTDTQYF
TRBJ1-6,TRBV5-4,CASRLGQANSPLHF
TRBJ2-7,TRBV6-5,CASSHRERPYEQYF
TRBJ2-7,TRBV12-3/TRBV12-4,CASSPGGGNEQYF
TRBJ2-1,TRBV12-5,CASGLVQNSLHNEQFF
TRBJ2-7,TRBV28,CASSRPLLGYEQYF
TRBJ2-3,TRBV7-9,CASSLGQSSSTDTQYF
TRBJ2-3,TRBV18,CASSPAGGRTDTQYF
TRBJ2-1,TRBV28,CASSGPSNEQFF
TRBJ1-5,TRBV28,CASSLFLHSNQPQHF
TRBJ2-7,TRBV7-2,CASGFGTSGRAERPYEQYF
TRBJ1-3,TRBV7-8,CASREGLEGNTIYF
TRBJ2-1,TRBV20-1,CSARDEGQGSYNEQFF
TRBJ2-6,TRBV27,CASSLMSGANVLTF
TRBJ2-5,TRBV7-9,CASSHRDKSQETQYF
TRBJ1-3,TRBV7-2,CASSSPGSGNTIYF
TRBJ1-3,TRBV5-5,CASSPRQGAGNTIYF
TRBJ2-7,TRBV20-1,CSAKGLAGAYEQYF
TRBJ1-2,TRBV20-1,CSASLEGQGYGYTF
TRBJ1-4,TRBV12-5,CASGLVGVNEKLFF
TRBJ2-6,TRBV19,CASRNRETGAHVLTF
TRBJ2-7,TRBV24-1,CATSDPGQSYEQYF
TRBJ1-2,TRBV11-1,CASSLGLNYGYTF
TRBJ2-1,TRBV27,CASSLSGEYNEQFF
TRBJ2-7,TRBV5-5,CASSGIRGTGHYGEQYF
TRBJ1-5,TRBV6-6,CASSSRTASNQPQHF
TRBJ2-7,TRBV20-1,CSARELGTSGSYEQYF
TRBJ2-5,TRBV11-2,CASSPGTALQETQYF
TRBJ2-1,TRBV7-2,CASSLGGVRGHEQFF
TRBJ2-2,TRBV12-3/TRBV12-4,CASRAWGRSSGLNTGELFF
TRBJ1-6,TRBV6-1,CASTGGNSYNSPLHF
TRBJ2-5,TRBV20-1,CSAPKRETQYF
TRBJ2-3,TRBV6-5,CASSYSGTDTQYF
TRBJ2-1,TRBV6-2/TRBV6-3,CASSHWGYNEQFF
TRBJ1-3,TRBV15,CATNPGGTHSGNTIYF
TRBJ1-2,TRBV9,CASSPGDYYGYTF
TRBJ2-1,TRBV2,CASSGADNEQFF